Presented here are 29 T cell receptor beta chains from one specimen sequenced in a study of T cell responses to AZD1222 COVID-19 vaccine. Profiled with immunoSEQ multiplex PCR; TCRdb holds only in-frame clones, not every one. The sample includes some 110,000 clones, 70% to 90% of them seen just once. The source material was peripheral blood, sampled on day 0 of AZD1222 vaccination. Receptors were obtained from an adult in good health.

This chain links TRBV11-2 with TRBJ2-7; 10 positions match TRBD1. The germline V gene encodes CDR1 SGHAT and CDR2 FQNNGV. V shed 5 bases, J shed 3 bases, and the junction held 13 bases outside the gene matches. The CDR3 consists of 17 residues. CDR3 amino acids: CASSQGGGTGALYEQYF. CDR3 DNA sequence: TGTGCCAGCAGCCAAGGGGGTGGGACAGGGGCGCTCTACGAGCAGTACTTC. The variable domain in full, with the rest retrieved from reference TRBV11-2 and TRBJ2-7, is EAGVAQSPRYKIIEKRQSVAFWCNPISGHATLYWYQQILGQGPKLLIQFQNNGVVDDSQLPKDRFSAERLKGVDSTLKIQPAKLEDSAVYLCASSQGGGTGALYEQYFGPGTRLTVT.

This rearrangement joins TRBV27 to TRBJ1-5; the D is unclear. The CDR3 is 15 amino acids. Germline values: CDR1 MNHEY, CDR2 SMNVEV (reference sequence). Between the trimmed V and J ends, which lost 0 bases and 0 bases, there was a span of 6 bases. The CDR3 spells CASSLSPYSNQPQHF. CDR3 bases: TGTGCCAGCAGTTTATCCCCTTATAGCAATCAGCCCCAGCATTTT.

The J gene is TRBJ2-7, the V gene TRBV5-1; no clear D. The V and J ends lost 2 bases and 5 bases respectively, with 11 bases between them. From germline, CDR1 is SGHRS and CDR2 YFSETQ. The CDR3 sequence is 13 residues long. In DNA form, the CDR3 reads TGCGCCAGCAGCTTCCCAGTCTCGCACGAGCAGTACTTC. This translates into CASSFPVSHEQYF. Together with reference TRBV5-1 and TRBJ2-7, the CDR3 gives the full variable domain: KAGVTQTPRYLIKTRGQQVTLSCSPISGHRSVSWYQQTPGQGLQFLFEYFSETQRNKGNFPGRFSGRQFSNSRSEMNVSTLELGDSALYLCASSFPVSHEQYFGPGTRLTVT.

The chain recombines TRBV19 with TRBJ1-5; tentatively, D is TRBD1 (5 bases). This CDR3 spans 17 amino acids. CDR1 and CDR2 from the germline V gene are LNHDA and SQIVND (reference sequence). The germline V and J ends were trimmed by 11 bases and 6 bases, with 29 bases remaining between them. This CDR3 reads CACLSRRDRGYGQPQHF. DNA of the CDR3: TGTGCCTGTTTGAGTCGTCGGGACCGGGGGTATGGTCAGCCCCAGCATTTT.

This rearrangement joins TRBV4-2 to TRBJ2-1; 8 bases fit TRBD2. Germline loops: CDR1 LGHNA, CDR2 YNFKEQ. With V trimmed by 0 bases and J by 9 bases, 7 bases remained unmatched. The CDR3 covers 15 residues. The CDR3 loop is CASSQEWRGDFEQFF. The CDR3 DNA sequence: TGTGCCAGCAGCCAAGAGTGGCGGGGGGATTTTGAGCAGTTCTTC.

The rearrangement joins TRBV29-1 to TRBJ2-3, with D perhaps being TRBD1 or TRBD2 (5 bases each). Germline V gene lookup returns CDR1 SQVTM and CDR2 ANQGSEA. Trimming stripped 2 bases from V and 1 base from J, with 10 bases between. The CDR3 runs to 14 residues. CDR3 nucleotide sequence: TGCAGCGTTGAAACTGTGGGGGGCACAGATACGCAGTATTTT. Residues: CSVETVGGTDTQYF.

This sequence joins TRBV7-9 and TRBJ1-2, with D possibly matching TRBD1 (5 bases). V was pared by 3 bases and J by 4 bases, with 15 bases between. Germline V gene sequence: CDR1 SEHNR, CDR2 FQNEAQ (reference sequence). The CDR3 covers 15 residues. The CDR3 sequence: CASSFSGGPGYGYTF. CDR3 DNA: TGTGCCAGCAGCTTTTCTGGGGGTCCAGGCTATGGCTACACCTTC.

The CDR3 loop is CASSLTTGAVYEQYF. CDR3 DNA sequence: TGCGCCAGCAGCTTAACTACAGGGGCTGTATACGAGCAGTACTTC. The chain uses TRBV5-1 and TRBJ2-7; 7 bases align to TRBD1. Germline CDR1 is SGHRS and CDR2 is YFSETQ. J lost 4 bases, V lost 2 bases, and 9 bases had no gene match. This CDR3 spans 15 amino acids.

As concerns this clone: The CDR3 does not close with the conserved phenylalanine or tryptophan, likely indicating a read error. The rearrangement joins TRBV3-1 (or the pseudogene TRBV3-2) to TRBJ1-6; possible D gene TRBD1, 5 bases. V gave up 6 bases and J gave up 2 bases, with 14 bases separating them. Germline V gene data show CDR1 as LGHDT and CDR2 as YNNKEL (reference sequence). The CDR3 has 16 amino acids. The CDR3 loop is CASRRNRLPYNSPLHL. The DNA for the CDR3 is TGTGCCAGCAGACGCAACAGGTTACCCTATAATTCACCCCTCCACCTT.

This chain joins TRBV7-6 and TRBJ1-5; TRBD1 might be the D (6 bases). The CDR3 runs 15 residues. V was pared by 2 bases and J by 4 bases, with 12 bases between. Germline V gene sequence: CDR1 SGHVS, CDR2 FNYEAQ. Here the CDR3 DNA reads TGTGCCAGCAGCTTACAGTCAGGGGCGAATCAGCCCCAGCATTTT. This codes for CASSLQSGANQPQHF.

The rearrangement uses TRBV3-1 (or the pseudogene TRBV3-2) and TRBJ2-5; 10 bases align to TRBD1. The CDR3 runs to 16 residues. Trimming took 0 bases from V and 5 from J; bases not matched to a gene: 6. Per germline, CDR1 LGHDT and CDR2 YNNKEL (reference sequence). The CDR3 region has the DNA TGTGCCAGCAGCCAAGATTGGAGGACAGGGGGTGAGACCCAGTACTTC. Protein sequence: CASSQDWRTGGETQYF.

With regard to this clone: A much larger clone is a single base away; this may be a read error. The rearrangement links TRBV13 to TRBJ1-1; no clear D gene. Germline V gene lookup returns CDR1 PRHDT and CDR2 FYEKMQ (reference sequence). The ends were cut back, 0 bases at V and 1 base at J, with 0 bases in the middle. CDR3 length: 12 amino acids. The chain's CDR3 is CASSLGNTEAFF. CDR3 in DNA: TGTGCCAGCAGCTTAGGGAACACTGAAGCTTTCTTT.

The chain recombines TRBV19 with TRBJ1-2, with D possibly matching TRBD1 (6 bases). Trimming removed 4 bases from V and 5 bases from J, with 8 bases in between. The CDR3 is 12 amino acids. Germline V gene data show CDR1 as LNHDA and CDR2 as SQIVND (reference sequence). Here the CDR3 reads CASSNTGYGYTF. In DNA, the CDR3 is TGTGCCAGTAGTAATACAGGGTATGGCTACACCTTC. Supplemented by reference TRBV19 and TRBJ1-2, the full variable domain reads DGGITQSPKYLFRKEGQNVTLSCEQNLNHDAMYWYRQDPGQGLRLIYYSQIVNDFQKGDIAEGYSVSREKKESFPLTVTSAQKNPTAFYLCASSNTGYGYTFGSGTRLTVV.

This chain connects TRBV6-5 to TRBJ1-2; 10 nucleotides line up with TRBD1. With 0 bases clipped from V and 9 bases from J, the junction kept 7 bases outside the gene matches. CDR3 length equals 15 residues. The germline V gene has CDR1 MNHEY and CDR2 SVGAGI. Here the CDR3 DNA reads TGTGCCAGCAGTTACTCCTCCGGGACAGGGGAGCGCTACACCTTC. Its translation is CASSYSSGTGERYTF.

This chain joins TRBV20-1 and TRBJ1-1; D is unclear. CDR1 and CDR2 (germline): DFQATT, SNEGSKA (reference sequence). V was pared by 0 bases and J by 11 bases, with 4 bases between. CDR3 length: 9 amino acids. CDR3 bases: TGCAGTGCTAGAGATACGGCTTTCTTT. Translating gives CSARDTAFF.

This rearrangement joins TRBV9 to TRBJ2-3; 15 bases are shared with TRBD2. CDR1 is SGDLS, CDR2 YYNGEE, per germline. The CDR3 sequence is 18 residues long. V gave up 4 bases and J gave up 0 bases; unmatched junction bases: 6. CDR3 in amino acids: CASSTGLAGGTSTDTQYF. CDR3 nucleotide sequence: TGTGCCAGCAGCACTGGACTAGCGGGGGGGACTAGCACAGATACGCAGTATTTT.

The chain links TRBV19 to TRBJ1-3; D is possibly TRBD1 (6 bases). The CDR3 length is 15 residues. In germline, CDR1 is LNHDA, CDR2 SQIVND (reference sequence). V lost 7 bases to trimming and J lost 2 bases, with 15 bases between them. In DNA, the CDR3 is TGTGCCAGTACGGGCCAGGCAGGGGCTGGAAACACCATATATTTT. This sequence encodes CASTGQAGAGNTIYF.

The chain links TRBV19 to TRBJ2-2; TRBD1 aligns across 8 bases. The germline V gene encodes CDR1 LNHDA and CDR2 SQIVND (reference sequence). The CDR3 extends over 14 amino acids. Unmatched junction bases numbered 5, after V lost 9 bases and J lost 2 bases. CDR3 loop: CARTGERNTGELFF. CDR3 coding DNA: TGTGCCAGGACAGGGGAACGTAACACCGGGGAGCTGTTTTTT.

The rearrangement links TRBV7-9 to TRBJ1-2, with 11 bases that match TRBD1. The CDR3 has 14 amino acids. Germline CDR1 and CDR2: SEHNR and FQNEAQ (reference sequence). V trimming: 5 bases; J trimming: 6 bases; junction bases outside the gene matches: 5. CDR3 bases: TGTGCCAGCAGCATGGGACAGGGGGTTGATGGCTACACCTTC. The encoded protein is CASSMGQGVDGYTF. Complete variable domain (other parts from reference TRBV7-9 and TRBJ1-2): DTGVSQNPRHKITKRGQNVTFRCDPISEHNRLYWYRQTLGQGPEFLTYFQNEAQLEKSRLLSDRFSAERPKGSFSTLEIQRTEQGDSAMYLCASSMGQGVDGYTFGSGTRLTVV.

The rearrangement links TRBV6-6 to TRBJ1-2; perhaps TRBD1 as D (6 bases). The CDR3 sequence is 14 residues long. V gave up 6 bases and J gave up 4 bases, with 15 bases separating them. CDR1 is MNHNY, CDR2 SVGAGI, per germline (reference sequence). CDR3: CASSLTGTPYGYTF. As DNA, the CDR3 is TGTGCCAGCAGCCTTACCGGGACACCCTATGGCTACACCTTC.

The count of this clone is one. The J gene is TRBJ2-3, the V gene TRBV6-1, with TRBD1 identical over 7 bases. The CDR3 spans 13 residues. Germline lookup yields CDR1 MNHNS and CDR2 SASEGT. The CDR3 reads CAVRGQDTDTQYF. CDR3 DNA sequence: TGTGCAGTTCGTGGACAGGACACAGATACGCAGTATTTT.

The chain has TRBV3-1 (or the pseudogene TRBV3-2) and TRBJ1-1; D is possibly TRBD1 (5 bases). V lost 3 bases and J 5 bases, leaving 10 bases between the germline ends. Germline V gene data show CDR1 as LGHDT and CDR2 as YNNKEL (reference sequence). This CDR3 spans 13 amino acids. The CDR3 is CASSQGVWTEAFF. Here the CDR3 DNA reads TGTGCCAGCAGCCAGGGGGTTTGGACTGAAGCTTTCTTT.

In regard to this clone: The identical CDR3 is also encoded by other nucleotide sequences in the sample. J is TRBJ2-7 and V is TRBV10-3; D perhaps matches TRBD1 (6 bases). The V gene's germline CDR1 is ENHRY and CDR2 SYGVKD. Deletions cut 4 bases from V and 0 bases from J, with 7 bases between. The CDR3 is 13 amino acids. CDR3 amino acids: CAISGTASYEQYF. The CDR3 DNA reads TGTGCCATCAGTGGGACAGCCTCCTACGAGCAGTACTTC.

Note on this clone: Because it lacks the conserved phenylalanine or tryptophan at the end, this CDR3 is likely a read error. V gene TRBV28 combines with J gene TRBJ1-6; D gene uncertain. Looked up from germline, CDR1 is MDHEN and CDR2 is SYDVKM. This CDR3 has 10 residues. The V end lost 10 bases, the J end lost 8 bases, and 6 bases lay between the germline ends. The DNA of the CDR3 is TGTGCCACCCCAGATTCACCCCTCCACCTT. Amino acid sequence: CATPDSPLHL.

The J gene is TRBJ2-1, the V gene TRBV7-3; 9 nucleotides match TRBD2. Losses at the gene ends were 5 bases for V and 3 bases for J; bases not matched to a gene: 11. This CDR3 region has 17 residues. The germline CDR1 and CDR2 sequences are SGHTA and FQGTGA. CDR3 region: CASSPPAGGPGYNEQFF. The CDR3 DNA is TGTGCCAGCAGCCCCCCAGCGGGGGGCCCTGGCTACAATGAGCAGTTCTTC. The full variable domain, its missing parts supplied by reference TRBV7-3 and TRBJ2-1, is GAGVSQTPSNKVTEKGKYVELRCDPISGHTALYWYRQSLGQGPEFLIYFQGTGAADDSGLPNDRFFAVRPEGSVSTLKIQRTERGDSAVYLCASSPPAGGPGYNEQFFGPGTRLTVL.

The chain carries TRBV20-1 and TRBJ1-2; 8 bases match TRBD1. The germline V gene has CDR1 DFQATT and CDR2 SNEGSKA (reference sequence). The CDR3 consists of 13 residues. The V segment lost 3 bases and the J segment 8 bases; nucleotides outside the gene matches: 8. The CDR3 bases are TGCAGTGCTAGTGGAATCGGGACAGGAGGCTACACCTTC. Protein product: CSASGIGTGGYTF.

The rearrangement links TRBV9 to TRBJ1-2; tentatively, D is TRBD1 (5 bases). The CDR3 has 17 residues. V shed 3 bases and J shed 3 bases, with 21 bases lying between them. CDR1 is SGDLS, CDR2 YYNGEE, per germline. CDR3 sequence (DNA): TGTGCCAGCAGCGGCCCCGGGGCTTCTGACCCACACTATGGCTACACCTTC. It encodes CASSGPGASDPHYGYTF.

This clone has just a few counts. The chain couples TRBV7-9 to TRBJ1-5; 7 bases agree with TRBD1. Unmatched junction bases numbered 2, after V lost 5 bases and J lost 1 base. Per germline, CDR1 SEHNR and CDR2 FQNEAQ (reference sequence). This CDR3 has 14 amino acids. CDR3 residues: CASSPGGSNQPQHF. In nucleotides, the CDR3 is TGTGCCAGCAGCCCAGGGGGGAGCAATCAGCCCCAGCATTTT.

This clone was seen just once. This sequence joins TRBV12-3 or TRBV12-4 and TRBJ2-5; D remains unclear. Trimming shortened V by 3 bases and J by 5 bases, and 4 bases separated the two germline ends. This CDR3 has 11 amino acids. The CDR3 loop reads CASSFRETQYF. The CDR3, as DNA: TGTGCCAGCAGTTTTCGTGAGACCCAGTACTTC.